One and the same sample provided the 15 T cell receptor beta chains below, sequenced in a study of blood T cells in healthy people across ages. Primers used in a second PCR of roughly 7 to 11 cycles were a sample-barcoded 5' primer and a J-beta primer mix. TCRdb fed the 5' RACE reads into MiXCR, producing one record per CDR3 protein. The repertoire holds hundreds of thousands of distinct CDR3 sequences, just over 55% seen once, with roughly 25% in the top ten. The sample comprised blood. The receptors derive from a middle-aged man in good health.

The V call is TRBV20-1, the J call TRBJ2-7; TRBD2 matches 8 bases. The J segment lost 1 base and the V segment lost 6 bases, leaving 8 bases of the junction unmatched. From germline, CDR1 is DFQATT and CDR2 SNEGSKA (reference sequence). The CDR3 sequence is 14 residues long. The CDR3 DNA follows: TGCAGTGCCAGCCCTATAGCGGGGTCCTACGAGCAGTACTTC. Amino acids: CSASPIAGSYEQYF.

The chain carries TRBV20-1 and TRBJ1-2; no definite D call. Germline loops: CDR1 DFQATT, CDR2 SNEGSKA (reference sequence). V was shortened by 0 bases and J by 1 base, with 3 bases between the two germline ends. CDR3 length equals 12 residues. The CDR3 sequence is CSARDSNYGYTF. The DNA for the CDR3 is TGCAGTGCTAGAGACAGTAACTATGGCTACACCTTC.

This chain links TRBV27 with TRBJ2-5; possible D gene TRBD2, 6 bases. V lost 8 bases and J 2 bases, leaving 9 bases between the germline ends. The germline gives CDR1 MNHEY, CDR2 SMNVEV (reference sequence). The CDR3 is 12 residues long. CDR3 sequence: CASAGPQETQYF. CDR3 DNA: TGTGCCAGCGCGGGGCCGCAAGAGACCCAGTACTTC.

The CDR3 coding sequence is TGCGCCAGCAGTTCCGGACTAGCGGGAGACAATGAGCAGTTCTTC. This encodes CASSSGLAGDNEQFF. V is TRBV5-1 and J is TRBJ2-1; 13 bases agree with TRBD2. Per the germline V gene, CDR1 is SGHRS and CDR2 is YFSETQ. J gave up 5 bases and V 5 bases, and 4 bases lay outside the gene matches. The CDR3 spans 15 residues.

V and J are TRBV7-2 and TRBJ2-3, with 13 bases that match TRBD2. This CDR3 region has 16 residues. J lost 4 bases, V lost 4 bases, and 5 bases had no gene match. CDR1 and CDR2 (germline): SGHTA, FQGNSA. The CDR3 coding sequence is TGTGCCAGCAGCTATAGACTAGCGGGGGGCTCAGATACGCAGTATTTT. Its translation is CASSYRLAGGSDTQYF.

This chain joins TRBV21-1 and TRBJ1-2; the table's D call of TRBD1 was not tested on the DNA. TRBV21-1 is designated a pseudogene. This CDR3 contains 15 residues. CDR3 residues: CASSFQQGQGYGYTF. In DNA, the CDR3 is TGTGCCAGCAGCTTTCAGCAGGGCCAGGGCTATGGCTACACCTTC.

This clonotype was seen only a few times. The chain recombines TRBV20-1 with TRBJ2-3; 10 positions match TRBD1. Germline V CDR1 and CDR2: DFQATT, SNEGSKA (reference sequence). With 5 bases clipped from V and 4 bases from J, the junction kept 6 bases outside the gene matches. CDR3 length: 14 residues. The CDR3 region has the DNA TGCAGTGCTCTACCCGGACAGGGGGCAGATACGCAGTATTTT. Amino acid sequence: CSALPGQGADTQYF.

Worth noting for this clonotype: Mismatch with germline at one junction end may stem from a read error. J is TRBJ2-3 and V is TRBV20-1; 10 bases match TRBD1. CDR1 is DFQATT and CDR2 is SNEGSKA in the germline V gene (reference sequence). There are 18 residues in the CDR3. DNA for the CDR3: TGCAGTGCTAGACCCGGGACAGGGGTTTATTACAACACAGATATGCAGTATTTT. It translates to CSARPGTGVYYNTDMQYF.

This clonotype occurred a few times. This rearrangement joins TRBV15 to TRBJ2-1; weak D call: TRBD2 (5 bases). V dropped 0 bases and J dropped 8 bases, with 11 bases sitting between them. Germline V gene data show CDR1 as LNHNV and CDR2 as YYDKDF (reference sequence). The length of the CDR3 is 14 residues. CDR3 protein: CATSRESSSDEQFF. DNA of the CDR3: TGTGCCACCAGCAGAGAGTCTAGCTCGGATGAGCAGTTCTTC.

The CDR3 coding sequence is TGTGCCAGCAGGCGGACTAGCGGGAGGGTTAGGAAAGAGCAGTACTTC. It encodes CASRRTSGRVRKEQYF. The chain uses TRBV28 and TRBJ2-7, with TRBD2 identical over 15 bases. This CDR3 spans 16 amino acids. V dropped 6 bases and J dropped 7; count of bases not matched to a gene: 10. Looked up from germline, CDR1 is MDHEN and CDR2 is SYDVKM.

The chain links TRBV5-1 to TRBJ2-3, with 13 bases lining up with TRBD2. J lost 0 bases, V lost 4 bases, and 8 bases had no gene match. The germline gives CDR1 SGHRS, CDR2 YFSETQ. The CDR3 runs to 18 residues. The CDR3 DNA reads as TGCGCCAGCAGCCCCGGGACTAGCGGGACTCCTAGCACAGATACGCAGTATTTT. Translated, it gives CASSPGTSGTPSTDTQYF.

This clonotype occurred a few times. V gene TRBV20-1 combines with J gene TRBJ2-1; 7 bases match TRBD2. Germline-derived CDR1 and CDR2 are DFQATT and SNEGSKA (reference sequence). Trimming cost V 1 base and J 8 bases; bases outside gene matches: 14. CDR3 size: 16 residues. CDR3 coding DNA: TGCAGTGCTAGAGTTTTCGGGCGGGAGCAAGGCGATGAGCAGTTCTTC. Encoded protein: CSARVFGREQGDEQFF.

The V gene is TRBV7-9, the J gene TRBJ2-3; 8 positions agree with TRBD2. The V gene's germline CDR1 is SEHNR and CDR2 FQNEAQ (reference sequence). V trimming: 5 bases; J trimming: 1 base; junction bases outside the gene matches: 11. CDR3 length equals 17 residues. This chain's CDR3 is CASSLPGLGEGTDTQYF. The CDR3 nucleotides read TGTGCCAGCAGCCTCCCGGGACTAGGGGAGGGCACAGATACGCAGTATTTT.

The chain recombines TRBV5-1 with TRBJ1-4; 9 positions agree with TRBD1. CDR3 length: 15 residues. The V gene end was trimmed by 6 bases and the J gene end by 8 bases; junction bases not matched to a gene: 11. Per germline, CDR1 SGHRS and CDR2 YFSETQ. CDR3 residues: CASTEDGTGPEKLFF. Written as DNA, the CDR3 is TGCGCCAGCACCGAAGACGGGACAGGGCCAGAAAAACTGTTTTTT. Using reference TRBV5-1 and TRBJ1-4 for the parts outside the CDR3, the full variable domain is KAGVTQTPRYLIKTRGQQVTLSCSPISGHRSVSWYQQTPGQGLQFLFEYFSETQRNKGNFPGRFSGRQFSNSRSEMNVSTLELGDSALYLCASTEDGTGPEKLFFGSGTQLSVL.

V usage is TRBV12-3 or TRBV12-4 and J usage is TRBJ2-3; no clear D. The CDR3 is 15 amino acids. Trimming removed 3 bases at V and 1 base at J, with 11 bases between. CDR3 amino acids: CASSFRVKGTDTQYF. The CDR3 nucleotides read TGTGCCAGCAGTTTTAGGGTGAAAGGCACAGATACGCAGTATTTT.